The clone carrying this T cell receptor (beta chain) was recorded many times. The antigen is not known. The J segment lost 4 bases and the V segment lost 5 bases, leaving 12 bases of the junction unmatched. Germline V gene lookup returns CDR1 MNHEY and CDR2 SMNVEV (reference sequence). This CDR3 comprises 19 residues. This sample was included in a study of early T cells in non-severe SARS-CoV-2 infection. Study-wide results and caveats: Anti-spike CD8 responses were favored by VDJdb matching, which missed private and CD4 specificities.

Separate cDNA molecules each had unique molecular identifiers attached to them. TCRdb analysed the 5' RACE reads with MiXCR anew, one entry per CDR3 protein. The sample yields over 45,000 distinct CDR3 sequences, 6.6% seen once. Specimen: whole blood, collected at baseline. The sequence was collected from an adult who was a healthcare worker with PCR-confirmed SARS-CoV-2 infection or an uninfected control (not recorded which). The V gene is TRBV27, the J gene TRBJ2-6; 12 nucleotides align to TRBD2. The chain's CDR3 is CASSPTPGLAGRGANVLTF. The CDR3 DNA reads as TGTGCCAGCAGTCCCACACCGGGACTAGCGGGTCGGGGGGCCAACGTCCTGACTTTC. The entire variable domain, with the rest obtained from reference TRBV27 and TRBJ2-6, is as follows: EAQVTQNPRYLITVTGKKLTVTCSQNMNHEYMSWYRQDPGLGLRQIYYSMNVEVTDKGDVPEGYKVSRKEKRNFPLILESPSPNQTSLYFCASSPTPGLAGRGANVLTFGAGSRLTVL.